The 19 T cell receptor beta chains reported below all come from one sample, sequenced in a study of cytomegalovirus exposure and HLA in healthy donors. PCR primers comprised 60 Vbeta and 13 Jbeta primers. Profiling relied on immunoSEQ multiplex PCR, and the TCRdb table lists in-frame clones only, not all of them. The sample includes under 200,000 clones, 75% to 90% of them seen just once. Material: PBMCs. The receptor source for this set is a young man in good health and CMV-seronegative.

V usage is TRBV4-3 and J usage is TRBJ1-3; 7 bases are shared with TRBD1. Germline V gives CDR1 LGHNA, CDR2 YSLEER. V trimming: 0 bases; J trimming: 4 bases; junction bases outside the gene matches: 9. This CDR3 spans 17 amino acids. The CDR3 region is CASSQDQPGGSGNTIYF. The CDR3 DNA sequence: TGCGCCAGCAGCCAAGATCAGCCAGGGGGGTCGGGAAACACCATATATTTT.

The V call is TRBV6-1, the J call TRBJ1-4; 7 nucleotides agree with TRBD1. CDR1 is MNHNS and CDR2 is SASEGT in the germline V gene. The CDR3 length is 15 residues. V lost 7 bases and J lost 3; bases outside the gene matches: 8. CDR3 nucleotide sequence: TGTGCCAGCACCGGAACTGGGACAGCTAATGAAAAACTGTTTTTT. Encoded protein: CASTGTGTANEKLFF.

The rearrangement links TRBV29-1 to TRBJ1-1, with D maybe TRBD1 (6 bases). Between the trimmed V and J ends, which lost 5 bases and 6 bases, there was a span of 13 bases. Germline V lookup: CDR1 SQVTM, CDR2 ANQGSEA. CDR3 length equals 12 residues. The CDR3 DNA sequence: TGCAGCGTTATAACAGGGAAAGCTGAAGCTTTCTTT. Translated, it gives CSVITGKAEAFF.

The chain carries TRBV7-9 and TRBJ2-3; 9 bases align to TRBD1. V was pared by 5 bases and J by 2 bases, with 5 bases of the junction left unmatched. The CDR3 sequence is 15 residues long. Germline V gives CDR1 SEHNR, CDR2 FQNEAQ (reference sequence). The CDR3 DNA sequence: TGTGCCAGCAGCAATAGGGACAGGGCCACAGATACGCAGTATTTT. This encodes CASSNRDRATDTQYF.

The chain employs TRBV28 and TRBJ2-3, with D possibly matching TRBD2 (6 bases). The germline CDR1 and CDR2 sequences are MDHEN and SYDVKM. This CDR3 region has 15 residues. The germline V and J ends were trimmed by 6 bases and 4 bases, with 17 bases remaining between them. The CDR3: CASSPLQEGADTQYF. The CDR3 DNA sequence: TGTGCCAGCAGCCCACTTCAGGAGGGAGCAGATACGCAGTATTTT. The variable domain in full, completed from reference TRBV28 and TRBJ2-3, reads DVKVTQSSRYLVKRTGEKVFLECVQDMDHENMFWYRQDPGLGLRLIYFSYDVKMKEKGDIPEGYSVSREKKERFSLILESASTNQTSMYLCASSPLQEGADTQYFGPGTRLTVL.

The chain carries TRBV11-3 and TRBJ2-2; 10 nucleotides line up with TRBD2. Losses at the gene ends were 5 bases for V and 7 bases for J; bases not matched to a gene: 10. CDR1 is SGHNT and CDR2 is YENEEA in the germline V gene. This CDR3 spans 16 amino acids. DNA for the CDR3: TGTGCCAGCAGCCCCCGGACTAGCGGCAGGGGCGGGGAGCTGTTTTTT. Its translation is CASSPRTSGRGGELFF.

This clone was detected once. V and J are TRBV28 and TRBJ2-1; D is ambiguous. Germline V lookup: CDR1 MDHEN, CDR2 SYDVKM. The V end lost 7 bases, the J end lost 7 bases, and 11 bases lay between the germline ends. This CDR3 has 12 residues. The CDR3 DNA is TGTGCCAGCACCGAGTACGCTAATGAGCAGTTCTTC. It is translated as CASTEYANEQFF.

The sample holds a few counts of this clone. V is TRBV7-9 and J is TRBJ2-7; D not certain. The V gene lost 6 bases and the J gene lost 2 bases, with 8 bases spanning the gap. In germline, CDR1 is SEHNR, CDR2 FQNEAQ (reference sequence). The CDR3 loop spans 12 amino acids. CDR3 nucleotide sequence: TGTGCCAGCAGGGGCCAGGCCTACGAGCAGTACTTC. Protein product: CASRGQAYEQYF.

This sequence joins TRBV6-5 and TRBJ1-1; D gene ambiguous. Germline lookup yields CDR1 MNHEY and CDR2 SVGAGI. Trimming took 0 bases from V and 4 from J, leaving 9 bases between them. This CDR3 is 14 amino acids long. The CDR3 DNA sequence: TGTGCCAGCAGTTACTCCTTCGAGGGCACTGAAGCTTTCTTT. Its translation is CASSYSFEGTEAFF.

This clone was observed a few times. This sequence joins TRBV5-6 and TRBJ2-1; TRBD2 agrees at 11 bases. The germline CDR1 and CDR2 sequences are SGHDT and YYEEEE. The CDR3 runs 16 residues. Germline trimming cut 4 bases from V and 4 bases from J; bases unmatched to any gene: 7. The CDR3 nucleotides are TGTGCCAGCAGCCCGCAGGGACTAGCGGTTTACAATGAGCAGTTCTTC. Translated: CASSPQGLAVYNEQFF.

The CDR3 spells CAWSPGTKSYNEQFF. CDR3 nucleotide sequence: TGTGCCTGGAGCCCTGGGACTAAATCCTACAATGAGCAGTTCTTC. The genes are TRBV30 and TRBJ2-1; 7 nucleotides match TRBD2. Germline V gives CDR1 GTSNPN, CDR2 SVGIG (reference sequence). The CDR3 sequence is 15 residues long. V shed 3 bases, J shed 1 base, and the junction held 6 bases outside the gene matches.

The chain combines TRBV6-5 with TRBJ2-2; 8 nucleotides line up with TRBD2. Germline V lookup: CDR1 MNHEY, CDR2 SVGAGI. V dropped 3 bases and J dropped 4; count of bases not matched to a gene: 7. The CDR3 is 16 residues long. CDR3: CASSYKRGLITGELFF. In nucleotides, the CDR3 is TGTGCCAGCAGTTATAAGCGGGGGCTTATCACCGGGGAGCTGTTTTTT.

This clone occurred a few times. The rearrangement joins TRBV2 to TRBJ1-1; 7 bases align to TRBD1. Unmatched junction bases numbered 11, after V lost 6 bases and J lost 10 bases. CDR1 SNHLY and CDR2 FYNNEI come from the germline V gene. The CDR3 sequence is 13 residues long. The CDR3 loop reads CASSPDRGGTAFF. CDR3 DNA sequence: TGTGCCAGCAGCCCCGATAGAGGGGGCACAGCTTTCTTT.

This chain links TRBV29-1 with TRBJ2-7; TRBD1 matches at 7 bases. With V trimmed by 6 bases and J by 3 bases, 14 bases remained unmatched. Germline CDR1 reads SQVTM; CDR2 reads ANQGSEA. This CDR3 is built from 15 residues. DNA for the CDR3: TGCAGCGTGGGCTACAGGGGTCGTACCGGCTACGAGCAGTACTTC. Protein product: CSVGYRGRTGYEQYF.

The rearrangement joins TRBV5-1 to TRBJ2-7, with 7 bases that match TRBD1. Germline trimming cut 3 bases from V and 2 bases from J; bases unmatched to any gene: 2. The CDR3 contains 13 residues. Germline-derived CDR1 and CDR2 are SGHRS and YFSETQ. CDR3 DNA: TGCGCCAGCAGCTGGACAGGCGCCTACGAGCAGTACTTC. Translation gives CASSWTGAYEQYF.

The rearrangement links TRBV29-1 to TRBJ1-2; maybe TRBD1 (6 bases). CDR1 is SQVTM, CDR2 ANQGSEA, per germline. This CDR3 has 12 amino acids. V gave up 6 bases and J gave up 6 bases, with 14 bases separating them. The CDR3, as DNA: TGCAGCGTGTCCGAGTGGACAGATGGCTACACCTTC. Translating gives CSVSEWTDGYTF.

This clone has only a few counts. J is TRBJ2-5 and V is TRBV5-6; a possible D gene is TRBD2 (7 bases). This CDR3 contains 17 residues. Germline values: CDR1 SGHDT, CDR2 YYEEEE. Deletions cut 4 bases from V and 5 bases from J, with 24 bases between. The CDR3 bases are TGTGCCAGCAGCCCGCTCTATCCCGGGGGGCCCTGGGAGACCCAGTACTTC. Its translation is CASSPLYPGGPWETQYF.

This clone was seen once. The J gene is TRBJ2-3, the V gene TRBV27; 13 positions match TRBD2. With V trimmed by 4 bases and J by 1 base, 11 bases remained unmatched. The CDR3 is 19 amino acids. Per germline, CDR1 MNHEY and CDR2 SMNVEV (reference sequence). CDR3 sequence (DNA): TGTGCCAGCAGTTCGTACGCCATGGGGACTAGCGGGGGCACAGATACGCAGTATTTT. This translates into CASSSYAMGTSGGTDTQYF.

This clone was seen only a few times. The chain couples TRBV19 to TRBJ2-2; 11 nucleotides align to TRBD1. This CDR3 has 16 amino acids. Looked up from germline, CDR1 is LNHDA and CDR2 is SQIVND (reference sequence). J gave up 5 bases and V 5 bases, and 7 bases lay outside the gene matches. This chain's CDR3 is CASSVGQGAWTGELFF. CDR3 DNA: TGTGCCAGTAGTGTCGGACAGGGGGCTTGGACCGGGGAGCTGTTTTTT.